The sequence of this T cell receptor beta chain was determined in a study of neurological immune-mediated disorders. The cDNA was generated by 5'RACE with 10-nucleotide random UMIs. Sequencing runs each yielded over 200 million TCR-beta sequences from 15-18 subjects. TCRdb processed the 5' RACE reads anew with MiXCR; each CDR3 protein has one entry. The data hold 40,000 or so distinct CDR3 sequences, with about 4.8% observed a single time. By sample fraction, this clonotype is medium-sized (0.01 to 0.1%). Input material: CD4+ T cells from blood. The TCR sequence derives from a man younger than 35 in good health.

The CDR3 bases are TGCGCCAGCAGCTTTGGAGGGGGTGAGGAAAAACTGTTTTTT. This sequence encodes CASSFGGGEEKLFF. J is TRBJ1-4 and V is TRBV5-1, with TRBD1 as a possible D gene (6 bases). Germline CDR1 SGHRS, CDR2 YFSETQ. Trimming removed 2 bases from V and 8 bases from J, with 13 bases in between. The CDR3 runs 14 residues.